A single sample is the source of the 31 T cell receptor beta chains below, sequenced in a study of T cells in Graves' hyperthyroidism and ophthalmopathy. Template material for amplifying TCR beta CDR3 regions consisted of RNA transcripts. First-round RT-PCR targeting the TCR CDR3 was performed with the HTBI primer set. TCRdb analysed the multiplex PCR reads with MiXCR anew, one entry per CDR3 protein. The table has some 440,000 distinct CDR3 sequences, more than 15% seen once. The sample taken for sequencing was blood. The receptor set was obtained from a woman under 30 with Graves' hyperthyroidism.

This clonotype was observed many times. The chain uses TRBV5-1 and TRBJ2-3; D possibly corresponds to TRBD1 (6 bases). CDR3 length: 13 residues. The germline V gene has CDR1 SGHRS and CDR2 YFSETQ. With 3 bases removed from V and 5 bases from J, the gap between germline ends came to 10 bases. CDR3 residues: CASSWGLGDTQYF. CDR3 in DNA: TGCGCCAGCAGCTGGGGGCTCGGAGATACGCAGTATTTT.

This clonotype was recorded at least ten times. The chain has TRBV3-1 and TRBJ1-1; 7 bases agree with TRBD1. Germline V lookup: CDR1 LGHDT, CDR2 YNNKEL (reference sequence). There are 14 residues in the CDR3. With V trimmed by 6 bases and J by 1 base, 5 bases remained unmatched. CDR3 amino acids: CASRLTGSNTEAFF. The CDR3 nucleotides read TGTGCCAGCAGACTGACAGGGTCGAACACTGAAGCTTTCTTT.

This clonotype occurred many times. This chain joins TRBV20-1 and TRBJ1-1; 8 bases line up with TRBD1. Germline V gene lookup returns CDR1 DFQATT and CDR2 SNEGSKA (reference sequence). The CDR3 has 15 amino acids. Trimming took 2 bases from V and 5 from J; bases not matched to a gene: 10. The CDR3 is CSARSTRGRLTEAFF. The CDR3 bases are TGCAGTGCTAGATCGACCAGGGGGCGGTTAACTGAAGCTTTCTTT.

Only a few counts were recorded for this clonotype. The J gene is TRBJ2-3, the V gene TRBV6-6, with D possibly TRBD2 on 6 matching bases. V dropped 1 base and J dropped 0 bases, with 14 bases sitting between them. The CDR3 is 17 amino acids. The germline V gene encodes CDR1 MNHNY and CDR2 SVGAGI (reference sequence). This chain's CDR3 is CASSYWGESLSTDTQYF. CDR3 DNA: TGTGCCAGCAGTTACTGGGGGGAGAGCCTTAGCACAGATACGCAGTATTTT.

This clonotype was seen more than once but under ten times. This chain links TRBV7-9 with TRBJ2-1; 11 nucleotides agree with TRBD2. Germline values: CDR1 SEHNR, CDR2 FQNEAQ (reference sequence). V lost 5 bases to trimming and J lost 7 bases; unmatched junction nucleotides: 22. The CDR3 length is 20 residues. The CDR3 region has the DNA TGTGCCAGCAGCCTCCTCGGGGCTAGCGGGAGGTTCTCGACAATGAATGAGCAGTTCTTC. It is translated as CASSLLGASGRFSTMNEQFF.

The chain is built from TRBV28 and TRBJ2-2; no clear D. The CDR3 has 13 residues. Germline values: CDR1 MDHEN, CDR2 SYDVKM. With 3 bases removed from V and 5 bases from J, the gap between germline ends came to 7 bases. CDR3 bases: TGTGCCAGCAGTTTCCTAATAACCGGGGAGCTGTTTTTT. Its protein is CASSFLITGELFF.

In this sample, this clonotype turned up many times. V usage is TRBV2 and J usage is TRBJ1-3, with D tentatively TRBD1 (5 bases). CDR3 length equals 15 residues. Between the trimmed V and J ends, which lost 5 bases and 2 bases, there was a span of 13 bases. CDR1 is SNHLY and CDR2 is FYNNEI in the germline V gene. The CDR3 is CASSKIQGPGNTIYF. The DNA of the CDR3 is TGTGCCAGCAGTAAAATTCAGGGCCCTGGAAACACCATATATTTT.

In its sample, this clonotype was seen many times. The CDR3, as DNA: TGCAGCGTTGGGGCAGGTTTGAACACTGAAGCTTTCTTT. It encodes CSVGAGLNTEAFF. The gene calls are TRBV29-1 and TRBJ1-1; D remains unclear. The CDR3 contains 13 residues. The V end was cut by 4 bases, the J end by 0 bases, with 9 bases between. Germline loops: CDR1 SQVTM, CDR2 ANQGSEA.

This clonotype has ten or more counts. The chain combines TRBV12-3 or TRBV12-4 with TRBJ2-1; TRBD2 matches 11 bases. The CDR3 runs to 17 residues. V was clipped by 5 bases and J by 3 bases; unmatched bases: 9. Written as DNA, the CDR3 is TGTGCCAGCAGTGGAACCGGCGGACTAGCGGGCTACAATGAGCAGTTCTTC. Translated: CASSGTGGLAGYNEQFF.

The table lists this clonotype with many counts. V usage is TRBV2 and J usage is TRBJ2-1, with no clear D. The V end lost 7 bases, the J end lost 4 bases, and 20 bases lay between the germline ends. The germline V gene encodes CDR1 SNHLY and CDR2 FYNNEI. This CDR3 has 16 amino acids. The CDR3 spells CASTRESAPWYNEQFF. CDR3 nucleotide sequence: TGTGCCAGCACCCGAGAGAGCGCGCCATGGTACAATGAGCAGTTCTTC.

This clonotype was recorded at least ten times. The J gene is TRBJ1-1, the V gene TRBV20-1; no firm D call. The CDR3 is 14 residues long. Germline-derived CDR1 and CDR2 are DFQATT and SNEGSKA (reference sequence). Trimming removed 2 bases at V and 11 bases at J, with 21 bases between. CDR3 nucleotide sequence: TGCAGTGCTAGAATGAGCGGGGTTGTTATTACGGCTTTCTTT. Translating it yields CSARMSGVVITAFF.

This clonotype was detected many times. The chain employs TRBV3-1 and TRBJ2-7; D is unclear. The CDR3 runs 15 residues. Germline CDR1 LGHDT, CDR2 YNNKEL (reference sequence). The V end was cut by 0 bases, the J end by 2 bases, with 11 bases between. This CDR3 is CASSQDMTRTYEQYF. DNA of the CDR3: TGTGCCAGCAGCCAAGACATGACCCGAACCTACGAGCAGTACTTC.

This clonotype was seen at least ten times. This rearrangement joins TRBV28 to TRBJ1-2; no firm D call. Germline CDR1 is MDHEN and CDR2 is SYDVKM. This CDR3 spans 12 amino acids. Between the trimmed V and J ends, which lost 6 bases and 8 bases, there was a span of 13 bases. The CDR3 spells CASSFRRRGYTF. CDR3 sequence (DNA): TGTGCCAGCAGCTTCCGTAGACGAGGCTACACCTTC.

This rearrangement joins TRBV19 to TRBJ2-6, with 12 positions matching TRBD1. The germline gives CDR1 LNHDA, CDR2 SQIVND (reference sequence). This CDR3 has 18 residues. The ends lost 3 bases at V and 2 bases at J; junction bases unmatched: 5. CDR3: CASSIWGTGGAGANVLTF. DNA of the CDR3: TGTGCCAGTAGTATTTGGGGGACAGGGGGCGCTGGGGCCAACGTCCTGACTTTC.

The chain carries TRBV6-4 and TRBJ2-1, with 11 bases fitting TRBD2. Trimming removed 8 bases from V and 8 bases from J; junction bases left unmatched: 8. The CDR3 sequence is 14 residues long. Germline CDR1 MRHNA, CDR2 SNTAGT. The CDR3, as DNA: TGTGCCAGCTCCGCACTAGCGGGAGTCGATGAGCAGTTCTTC. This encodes CASSALAGVDEQFF.

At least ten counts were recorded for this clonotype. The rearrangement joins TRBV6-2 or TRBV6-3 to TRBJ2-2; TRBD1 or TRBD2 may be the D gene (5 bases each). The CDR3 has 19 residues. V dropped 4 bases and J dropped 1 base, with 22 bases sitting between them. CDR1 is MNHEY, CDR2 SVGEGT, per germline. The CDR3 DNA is TGTGCCAGCAGTTTGGAAGGGACGGACTGGCTGAGGAACACCGGGGAGCTGTTTTTT. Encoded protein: CASSLEGTDWLRNTGELFF.

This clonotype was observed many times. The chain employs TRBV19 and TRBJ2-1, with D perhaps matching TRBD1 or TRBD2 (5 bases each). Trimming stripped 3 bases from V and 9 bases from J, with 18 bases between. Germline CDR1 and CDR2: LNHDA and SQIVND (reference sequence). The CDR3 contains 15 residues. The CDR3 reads CASSMRGDGLGEQFF. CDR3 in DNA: TGTGCCAGTAGTATGAGAGGGGACGGATTAGGTGAGCAGTTCTTC.

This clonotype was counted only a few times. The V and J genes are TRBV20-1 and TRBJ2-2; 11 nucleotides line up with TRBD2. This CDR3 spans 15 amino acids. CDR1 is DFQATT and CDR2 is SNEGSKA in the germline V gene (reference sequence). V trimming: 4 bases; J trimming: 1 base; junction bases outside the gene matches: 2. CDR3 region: CSATGTSGNTGELFF. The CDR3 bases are TGCAGTGCTACTGGGACTAGCGGGAACACCGGGGAGCTGTTTTTT.

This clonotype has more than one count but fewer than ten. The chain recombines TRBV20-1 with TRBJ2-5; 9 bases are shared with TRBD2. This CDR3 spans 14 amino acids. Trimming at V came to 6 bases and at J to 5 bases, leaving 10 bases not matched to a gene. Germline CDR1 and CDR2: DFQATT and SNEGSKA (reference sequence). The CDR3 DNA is TGCAGTGCCACCCCTAGCGGGGCATATGAGACCCAGTACTTC. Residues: CSATPSGAYETQYF.

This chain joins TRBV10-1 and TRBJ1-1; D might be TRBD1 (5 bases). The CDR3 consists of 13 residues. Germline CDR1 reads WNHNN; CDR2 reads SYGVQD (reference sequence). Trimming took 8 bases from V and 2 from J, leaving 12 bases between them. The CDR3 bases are TGCGCCAGCCGGGACGGACCTAACACTGAAGCTTTCTTT. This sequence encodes CASRDGPNTEAFF.

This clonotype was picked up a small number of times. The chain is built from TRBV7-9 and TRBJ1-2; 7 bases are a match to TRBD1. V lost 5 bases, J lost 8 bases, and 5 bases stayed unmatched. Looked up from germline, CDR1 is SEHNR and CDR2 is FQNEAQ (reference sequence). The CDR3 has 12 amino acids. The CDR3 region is CASSPQGVGYTF. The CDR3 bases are TGTGCCAGCAGCCCGCAGGGGGTCGGCTACACCTTC.

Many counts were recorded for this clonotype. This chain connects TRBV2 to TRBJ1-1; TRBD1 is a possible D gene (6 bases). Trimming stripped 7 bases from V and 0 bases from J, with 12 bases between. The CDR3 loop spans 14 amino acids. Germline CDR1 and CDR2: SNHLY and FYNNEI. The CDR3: CASTPWDMNTEAFF. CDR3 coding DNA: TGTGCCAGCACCCCATGGGACATGAACACTGAAGCTTTCTTT.

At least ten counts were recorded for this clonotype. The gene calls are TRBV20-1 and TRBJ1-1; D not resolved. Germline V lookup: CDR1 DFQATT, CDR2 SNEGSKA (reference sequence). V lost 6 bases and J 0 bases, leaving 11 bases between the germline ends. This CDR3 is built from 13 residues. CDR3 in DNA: TGCAGTGCACTACGAGGGATGAACACTGAAGCTTTCTTT. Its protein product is CSALRGMNTEAFF.

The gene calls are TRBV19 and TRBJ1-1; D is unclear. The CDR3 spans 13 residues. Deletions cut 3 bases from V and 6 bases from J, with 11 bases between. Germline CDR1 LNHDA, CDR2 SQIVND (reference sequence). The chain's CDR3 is CASSISLTSEAFF. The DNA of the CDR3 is TGTGCCAGTAGTATTTCACTGACTTCTGAAGCTTTCTTT. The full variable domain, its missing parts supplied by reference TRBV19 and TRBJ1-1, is DGGITQSPKYLFRKEGQNVTLSCEQNLNHDAMYWYRQDPGQGLRLIYYSQIVNDFQKGDIAEGYSVSREKKESFPLTVTSAQKNPTAFYLCASSISLTSEAFFGQGTRLTVV.

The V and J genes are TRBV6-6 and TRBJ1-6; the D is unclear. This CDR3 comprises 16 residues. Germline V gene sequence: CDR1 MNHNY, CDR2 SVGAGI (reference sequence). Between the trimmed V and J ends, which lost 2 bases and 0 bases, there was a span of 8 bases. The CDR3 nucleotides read TGTGCCAGCAGTTACATCGTGAGCTCCTATAATTCACCCCTCCACTTT. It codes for CASSYIVSSYNSPLHF.

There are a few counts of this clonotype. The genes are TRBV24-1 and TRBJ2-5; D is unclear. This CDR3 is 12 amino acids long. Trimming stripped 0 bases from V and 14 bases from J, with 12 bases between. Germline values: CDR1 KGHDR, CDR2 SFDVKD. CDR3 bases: TGTGCCACCAGTGATTTGCTGGGGATTAATTACTTC. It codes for CATSDLLGINYF.

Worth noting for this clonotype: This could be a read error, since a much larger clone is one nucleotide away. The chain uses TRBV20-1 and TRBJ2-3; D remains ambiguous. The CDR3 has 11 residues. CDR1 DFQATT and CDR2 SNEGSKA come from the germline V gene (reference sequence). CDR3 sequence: CNARPQITQYF. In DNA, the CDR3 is TGCAATGCGAGACCACAGATAACGCAGTATTTT.

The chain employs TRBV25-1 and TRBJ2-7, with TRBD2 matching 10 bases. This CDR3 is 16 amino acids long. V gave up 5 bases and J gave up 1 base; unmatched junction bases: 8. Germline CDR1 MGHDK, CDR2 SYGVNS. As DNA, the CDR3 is TGTGCCAGCAGTCGCCCCCGTAGCGGGAGGTCCTACGAGCAGTACTTC. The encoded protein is CASSRPRSGRSYEQYF.

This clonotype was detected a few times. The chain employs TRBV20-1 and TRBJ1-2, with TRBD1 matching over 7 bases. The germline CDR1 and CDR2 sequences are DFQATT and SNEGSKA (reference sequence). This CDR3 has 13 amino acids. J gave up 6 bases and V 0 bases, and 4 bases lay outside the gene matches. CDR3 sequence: CSAREQGSHGYTF. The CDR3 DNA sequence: TGCAGTGCTAGAGAACAGGGGTCCCATGGCTACACCTTC.

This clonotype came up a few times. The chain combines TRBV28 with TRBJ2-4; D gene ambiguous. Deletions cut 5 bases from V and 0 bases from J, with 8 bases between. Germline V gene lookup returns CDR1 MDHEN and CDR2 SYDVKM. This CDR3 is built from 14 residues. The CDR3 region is CASSPGPAKNIQYF. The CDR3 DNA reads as TGTGCCAGCAGTCCCGGCCCAGCCAAAAACATTCAGTACTTC.

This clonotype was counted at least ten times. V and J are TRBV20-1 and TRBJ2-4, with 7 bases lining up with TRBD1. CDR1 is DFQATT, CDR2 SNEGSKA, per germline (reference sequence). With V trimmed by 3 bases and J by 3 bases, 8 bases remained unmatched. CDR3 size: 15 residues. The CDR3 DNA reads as TGCAGTGCTAGTCAGAGGGGGCTAGACAAAAACATTCAGTACTTC. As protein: CSASQRGLDKNIQYF.